A single T cell receptor beta chain is shown here with its context. Which antigen it targets is not known. No clone much larger than this one lies a single base away; base qualities are absent. The germline ends are 9 bases apart after V is trimmed by 0 bases and J by 6 bases. Including cysteine and phenylalanine, the CDR3 has 14 amino acids. Here the CDR3 DNA is all that survives: 42 bases in frame from base 1. Reading the germline V gene gives CDR1 MNHNS and CDR2 SASEGT. Patients with a history of autoimmune disease or receiving systemic immunosuppression were excluded from the trial. Peripheral blood for TCR sequencing was drawn from every dose cohort at baseline, at cycle 4 day 1 and at cycle 7 day 1. Samples came from an open-label, multicenter, first-in-human phase I dose-escalation trial of ivuxolimab. Adults with locally advanced or metastatic head and neck squamous cell, hepatocellular, melanoma or renal cell carcinoma were enrolled in the trial. Before TCR sequencing, CD4+ and CD8+ T cells were separately sorted from peripheral blood.

Genomic DNA was isolated from the sorted cells so that the TCRbeta CDR3 region could be sequenced. The immunoSEQ Assay was used for sequencing of TCRbeta CDR3 regions. This immuneACCESS table, as held by TCRdb, lists in-frame sequences with V and J called but not all clones. Of the missing ones, under half trace to an unresolved V gene in checked studies; the others have no known cause. The sample table holds some 91,000 clones, of which 70% to 90% were seen once. The ten top clones hold around 4% of the sample. The data were obtained in a study of OX40 agonist ivuxolimab in advanced cancers. For the wider study: The costimulatory receptor OX40 (CD134) was targeted by ivuxolimab, a fully human IgG2 agonistic monoclonal antibody. Of the approximately 50 dose-escalation patients, hepatocellular carcinoma was present in about 20, melanoma in approximately 15, renal cell carcinoma in 9 and head and neck cancer in 9. Partial responses occurred in three dose-escalation patients: two with cutaneous melanoma and one with hepatocellular carcinoma. The paper reports the monotherapy dose-escalation portion (N of about 50 patients) of the phase I ivuxolimab trial. Prior anti-PD-1, anti-PD-L1 or anti-CTLA-4 therapy was permitted, and less than 45% of dose-escalation patients had received checkpoint inhibitors. Intravenous ivuxolimab was administered to patients every 2 weeks at six dose levels: 0.01, 0.1, 0.3, 1.5, 3 and 10 mg/kg. Peripheral TCRbeta sequencing aimed to test whether ivuxolimab altered TCR sequence diversity and caused clonal T-cell expansion. In the dose-escalation cohort, more than 75% of patients were male, and the mean age was roughly 60 years, with a range of 23 to 79. What the work shows at the level of the full study, not this receptor alone: After ivuxolimab, more expanded clones were found on average in CD8+ T cells than in CD4+ T cells. Partial responders in the 0.1-3.0 mg/kg groups had among the lowest normalized peripheral clonal expansion, especially among CD8+ T cells. Low levels of normalized T-cell clonal expansion were also shown by some nonresponding patients. Clonal expansion of both CD4+ and CD8+ blood T cells was observed from baseline to week 6 at doses 0.1 to 3.0 mg/kg. Which antigens the clonally expanded peripheral T cells were specific for was not determined.

Specimen: CD4+ or CD8+ T cells sorted from blood, collected in a trial of the OX40 agonist ivuxolimab. The chain was built from TRBV6-1 and TRBJ1-5, with the D gene too uncertain to name. The TCR originated in an adult with an advanced solid tumor such as melanoma, head and neck, liver or kidney cancer. The CDR3 is CASSEALGVQPQHF. The DNA sequence is given as TGTGCCAGCAGTGAAGCGCTTGGGGTTCAGCCCCAGCATTTT.